These 26 T cell receptor beta chains originate from one sample sequenced in a study of T cell responses to AZD1222 COVID-19 vaccine. TCRdb's table, derived via immunoSEQ multiplex PCR, lists solely in-frame clones and lacks some. The sample lists 130,000 or so clones, 80% to 90% occurring once. The source material was peripheral blood, sampled on day 0 of MenACWY control vaccination. Receptor source: an adult in good health.

The V and J genes are TRBV30 and TRBJ1-2; maybe TRBD1 (5 bases). Germline V CDR1 and CDR2: GTSNPN, SVGIG (reference sequence). The V end lost 0 bases, the J end lost 3 bases, and 14 bases lay between the germline ends. The CDR3 is 15 residues long. For the CDR3, the DNA is TGTGCCTGGAGTGTTTGGGGGACTAGGGACTATGGCTACACCTTC. This sequence encodes CAWSVWGTRDYGYTF.

V usage is TRBV28 and J usage is TRBJ1-5, with unresolved D. Germline loops: CDR1 MDHEN, CDR2 SYDVKM. The V gene lost 4 bases and the J gene lost 9 bases, with 10 bases spanning the gap. CDR3 size: 12 residues. The DNA of the CDR3 is TGTGCCAGCAGTTCTCCCTTTTGGCCCCAGCATTTT. Amino acids: CASSSPFWPQHF.

The rearrangement uses TRBV27 and TRBJ2-2; 14 bases align to TRBD2. Germline loops: CDR1 MNHEY, CDR2 SMNVEV (reference sequence). After removal of 4 bases from V and 5 bases from J, the junction contained 9 bases not matched to a gene. The CDR3 has 18 amino acids. CDR3 residues: CASSSTRLAGGPTGELFF. The CDR3 nucleotides are TGTGCCAGCAGTTCTACCCGACTAGCGGGAGGGCCTACCGGGGAGCTGTTTTTT.

This chain connects TRBV7-2 to TRBJ1-2; TRBD1 might be the D (5 bases). This CDR3 is built from 14 residues. Looked up from germline, CDR1 is SGHTA and CDR2 is FQGNSA. Deletions cut 5 bases from V and 0 bases from J, with 10 bases between. The DNA of the CDR3 is TGTGCCAGCAGCCAAGACAGTGCTAACTATGGCTACACCTTC. It codes for CASSQDSANYGYTF.

This chain uses TRBV27 with TRBJ2-7; D call uncertain. Per the germline V gene, CDR1 is MNHEY and CDR2 is SMNVEV (reference sequence). V lost 5 bases to trimming and J lost 2 bases, with 10 bases between them. CDR3 length equals 13 residues. CDR3 in amino acids: CASSRDGAYEQYF. In nucleotides, the CDR3 is TGTGCCAGCAGTCGTGACGGAGCCTACGAGCAGTACTTC.

This chain links TRBV30 with TRBJ2-7, with 7 bases fitting TRBD2. Trimming took 2 bases from V and 2 from J; bases not matched to a gene: 9. CDR3 length: 15 residues. Germline lookup yields CDR1 GTSNPN and CDR2 SVGIG (reference sequence). CDR3 in DNA: TGTGCCTGGAGTCAGGGAGGGACGGAGACCTACGAGCAGTACTTC. Its protein is CAWSQGGTETYEQYF.

The chain carries TRBV19 and TRBJ2-2; TRBD1 is a possible D gene (6 bases). V lost 6 bases and J lost 4, with 18 bases in between. There are 16 residues in the CDR3. Germline values: CDR1 LNHDA, CDR2 SQIVND (reference sequence). The CDR3 bases are TGTGCCAGTAGAACAGGGACGGCCGTTTCCACCGGGGAGCTGTTTTTT. Residues: CASRTGTAVSTGELFF.

J is TRBJ1-2 and V is TRBV5-8; no firm D call. The CDR3 runs 16 residues. Trimming removed 0 bases from V and 6 bases from J, with 18 bases in between. The germline CDR1 and CDR2 sequences are SGHTS and YDEGEE. The chain's CDR3 is CASSLVDPYLGDGYTF. CDR3 coding DNA: TGTGCCAGCAGCTTGGTGGATCCCTATCTTGGGGATGGCTACACCTTC.

This chain links TRBV9 with TRBJ2-1; perhaps D is TRBD1 or TRBD2 (5 bases each). Per the germline V gene, CDR1 is SGDLS and CDR2 is YYNGEE. This CDR3 is built from 15 residues. V was pared by 2 bases and J by 3 bases, with 12 bases between. CDR3 nucleotide sequence: TGTGCCAGCAGCGTGGGGACCGAAAGCTACAATGAGCAGTTCTTC. The encoded protein is CASSVGTESYNEQFF.

The chain couples TRBV11-2 to TRBJ2-5, with D maybe TRBD1 (6 bases). The germline V gene encodes CDR1 SGHAT and CDR2 FQNNGV. The CDR3 has 16 amino acids. V lost 3 bases to trimming and J lost 1 base, with 15 bases between them. The CDR3 spells CASSFGSGQTQETQYF. Here the CDR3 DNA reads TGTGCCAGCAGCTTTGGCTCTGGACAGACCCAAGAGACCCAGTACTTC.

The rearrangement links TRBV5-1 to TRBJ1-1, with D perhaps matching TRBD1 (5 bases). Germline values: CDR1 SGHRS, CDR2 YFSETQ. V was clipped by 2 bases and J by 1 base, with 12 bases between them. The CDR3 totals 15 residues. CDR3 amino acids: CASSLVGGGNTEAFF. The DNA of the CDR3 is TGCGCCAGCAGCTTAGTTGGGGGAGGGAACACTGAAGCTTTCTTT.

The chain is built from TRBV19 and TRBJ1-1; no clear D gene. The CDR3 runs to 14 residues. CDR1 is LNHDA, CDR2 SQIVND, per germline (reference sequence). Trimming cost V 1 base and J 2 bases, with 8 bases left between them. CDR3 bases: TGTGCCAGTAGTATAGTAGGCACCAACACTGAAGCTTTCTTT. It specifies CASSIVGTNTEAFF.

The chain joins TRBV30 to TRBJ2-5; TRBD2 might be the D (5 bases). V was trimmed by 2 bases and J by 1 base, leaving 8 bases between them. Germline CDR1 reads GTSNPN; CDR2 reads SVGIG (reference sequence). The CDR3 spans 13 residues. The DNA of the CDR3 is TGTGCCTGGAGTTTGGGGAGCCAAGAGACCCAGTACTTC. Its protein is CAWSLGSQETQYF. Using reference TRBV30 and TRBJ2-5 for the parts outside the CDR3, the full variable domain is SQTIHQWPATLVQPVGSPLSLECTVEGTSNPNLYWYRQAAGRGLQLLFYSVGIGQISSEVPQNLSASRPQDRQFILSSKKLLLSDSGFYLCAWSLGSQETQYFGPGTRLLVL.

The gene calls are TRBV3-1 (or the pseudogene TRBV3-2) and TRBJ2-4, with a weak D call TRBD1 (5 bases). Between the trimmed V and J ends, which lost 1 base and 3 bases, there was a span of 7 bases. This CDR3 comprises 14 residues. Germline V gene sequence: CDR1 LGHDT, CDR2 YNNKEL (reference sequence). The CDR3 region has the DNA TGTGCCAGCAGCCAAGGGGGCGGCAAAAACATTCAGTACTTC. It is translated as CASSQGGGKNIQYF.

The chain is built from TRBV7-8 and TRBJ2-3; TRBD2 matches 10 bases. Germline V gene data show CDR1 as SGHVS and CDR2 as FQNEAQ. The CDR3 sequence is 16 residues long. V was clipped by 4 bases and J by 2 bases; unmatched bases: 6. The CDR3 loop is CASSSVAGGFTDTQYF. The DNA for the CDR3 is TGTGCCAGCAGCTCCGTAGCGGGAGGATTCACAGATACGCAGTATTTT.

V gene TRBV21-1 combines with J gene TRBJ1-5; the DNA was not compared with TRBD1, the D call given in the table. TRBV21-1 is a known pseudogene. This CDR3 comprises 12 residues. This CDR3 reads CASSTRDQPQHF. The CDR3 region has the DNA TGTGCCAGCAGCACCAGGGATCAGCCCCAGCATTTT.

The rearrangement uses TRBV7-9 and TRBJ2-3; D is perhaps TRBD1 (6 bases). V was trimmed by 0 bases and J by 7 bases, leaving 14 bases between them. The CDR3 contains 15 residues. Germline-derived CDR1 and CDR2 are SEHNR and FQNEAQ (reference sequence). The CDR3, as DNA: TGTGCCAGCAGCTTAGCAAAAGGGGGACGCAATACGCAGTATTTT. It yields the protein CASSLAKGGRNTQYF.

The chain uses TRBV7-9 and TRBJ1-1; tentatively, D is TRBD1 (5 bases). Trimming took 5 bases from V and 6 from J, leaving 16 bases between them. This CDR3 comprises 14 residues. Germline CDR1 and CDR2: SEHNR and FQNEAQ (reference sequence). The chain's CDR3 is CASSLSRAIAEAFF. The CDR3 nucleotides read TGTGCCAGCAGCCTATCCAGGGCTATTGCTGAAGCTTTCTTT.

This chain joins TRBV6-5 and TRBJ2-7, with TRBD2 identical over 11 bases. CDR1 is MNHEY and CDR2 is SVGAGI in the germline V gene. This CDR3 comprises 16 residues. The junction had 3 bases not matched to a gene; V was cut back by 1 base and J by 1 base. As DNA, the CDR3 is TGTGCCAGCAGTTACTTAGGGACTAGCGGTTCCTACGAGCAGTACTTC. Translated: CASSYLGTSGSYEQYF.

The chain is built from TRBV5-1 and TRBJ2-7; TRBD1 matches 10 bases. The CDR3 has 14 residues. Germline assignment: CDR1 SGHRS and CDR2 YFSETQ. Unmatched junction bases numbered 4, after V lost 1 base and J lost 6 bases. CDR3 residues: CASSLWDRGAEQYF. CDR3 sequence (DNA): TGCGCCAGCAGCTTGTGGGACAGGGGTGCCGAGCAGTACTTC.

V gene TRBV27 combines with J gene TRBJ2-1, with D hard to call. V dropped 1 base and J dropped 3 bases, with 19 bases sitting between them. Germline loops: CDR1 MNHEY, CDR2 SMNVEV (reference sequence). The CDR3 loop spans 18 amino acids. The CDR3 region is CASSLFFSVNLVYNEQFF. The CDR3 coding sequence is TGTGCCAGCAGTTTATTTTTCAGCGTCAACCTGGTCTACAATGAGCAGTTCTTC.

The gene calls are TRBV29-1 and TRBJ2-1; possible D gene TRBD2, 6 bases. Trimming shortened V by 3 bases and J by 4 bases, and 10 bases separated the two germline ends. Per germline, CDR1 SQVTM and CDR2 ANQGSEA. The CDR3 extends over 13 amino acids. CDR3 coding DNA: TGCAGCGTTGACGCGGGATTTTACAATGAGCAGTTCTTC. Protein: CSVDAGFYNEQFF.

This chain connects TRBV3-1 (or the pseudogene TRBV3-2) to TRBJ1-5; no clear D gene. Trimming pared 0 bases from V and 2 bases from J, leaving 8 bases between. The CDR3 spans 15 residues. Germline-derived CDR1 and CDR2 are LGHDT and YNNKEL (reference sequence). CDR3 DNA sequence: TGTGCCAGCAGCCAAGAATTAGCTGGCAATCAGCCCCAGCATTTT. It yields the protein CASSQELAGNQPQHF.

The chain couples TRBV5-4 to TRBJ2-1, with D possibly TRBD2 on 5 matching bases. Per the germline V gene, CDR1 is SGHNT and CDR2 is YYREEE (reference sequence). CDR3 length equals 13 residues. Trimming removed 6 bases at V and 0 bases at J, with 7 bases between. CDR3 coding DNA: TGTGCCAGCACCGGGGTCTCCTACAATGAGCAGTTCTTC. It specifies CASTGVSYNEQFF.

The chain combines TRBV5-4 with TRBJ2-1; 12 bases fit TRBD2. The V gene's germline CDR1 is SGHNT and CDR2 YYREEE (reference sequence). J lost 0 bases, V lost 5 bases, and 6 bases had no gene match. The CDR3 spans 17 residues. CDR3 sequence reads: CASRGTSGQSSYNEQFF. CDR3 coding DNA: TGTGCCAGCAGAGGGACTAGCGGGCAGAGCTCCTACAATGAGCAGTTCTTC.

The J gene is TRBJ2-7, the V gene TRBV3-1 (or the pseudogene TRBV3-2); TRBD2 matches 9 bases. Germline V lookup: CDR1 LGHDT, CDR2 YNNKEL (reference sequence). Trimming cost V 3 bases and J 4 bases; bases outside gene matches: 10. The CDR3 loop spans 16 amino acids. The CDR3 DNA reads as TGTGCCAGCAGCCAGTTGGGACTAGCTGGACTGTACGAGCAGTACTTC. Protein: CASSQLGLAGLYEQYF.